This T cell receptor (beta chain) appears in the sequencing data of a study of graft-versus-host responses after intestinal transplantation. At the level of the study: Each patient got anti-thymocyte globulin induction, then tacrolimus and steroids for roughly 3 years.

Using immunoSEQ multiplex PCR, the repertoire was profiled, and TCRdb retains in-frame clones only, with some absent. Of 65,000 to 100,000 clones listed, around 92% are singletons. From germline, CDR1 is SGHNT and CDR2 YYREEE (reference sequence). The CDR3 has 19 residues. The V gene end was trimmed by 3 bases and the J gene end by 1 base; junction bases not matched to a gene: 15. General study points: The highest levels of circulating GvH clones went along with early declines in HvG clones after transplant. The marrow of recipients harbored GvH clones, and ileum or blood showed some of them first.

Of note for this clone: Its cognate antigen is unknown.

Specimen: unstimulated CD8+ T cells sorted from spleen or lymph node cells, collected before transplant. The rearrangement joins TRBV5-4 to TRBJ1-1; 10 bases are shared with TRBD1. This sequence was found in a human donor who was the organ donor for an intestinal transplant. CDR3: CASSSPLTGGGFPNTEAFF. The CDR3 DNA is TGTGCCAGCAGCTCCCCCTTGACAGGGGGCGGATTCCCGAACACTGAAGCTTTCTTT. The full variable domain, in which reference TRBV5-4 and TRBJ1-1 provide the parts outside the CDR3, is ETGVTQSPTHLIKTRGQQVTLRCSSQSGHNTVSWYQQALGQGPQFIFQYYREEENGRGNFPPRFSGLQFPNYSSELNVNALELDDSALYLCASSSPLTGGGFPNTEAFFGQGTRLTVV.